One sample yielded the 25 T cell receptor beta chains listed below, sequenced in a study of cytomegalovirus exposure and HLA in healthy donors. PCR amplification relied on 60 Vbeta primers (plus 13 Jbeta primers). Sequenced by immunoSEQ multiplex PCR; TCRdb stores in-frame clones only, minus some. Of under 200,000 clones in the sample, roughly 76% were seen once. The sample consisted of PBMCs. The source is a human donor in good health.

This chain joins TRBV27 and TRBJ2-1; 8 bases are a match to TRBD1. CDR1 MNHEY and CDR2 SMNVEV come from the germline V gene (reference sequence). The CDR3 is 16 amino acids. Trimming took 5 bases from V and 0 from J; bases not matched to a gene: 6. The CDR3 coding sequence is TGTGCCAGCAGTCTCACCGGGACAGGCTCCTACAATGAGCAGTTCTTC. Protein: CASSLTGTGSYNEQFF.

This chain joins TRBV7-6 and TRBJ2-7; 7 bases match TRBD1. V was pared by 8 bases and J by 3 bases, with 7 bases of the junction left unmatched. The CDR3 covers 13 residues. Germline lookup yields CDR1 SGHVS and CDR2 FNYEAQ. The CDR3 DNA sequence: TGTGCCAGCGGAAGGGGACAGTTCTACGAGCAGTACTTC. Its protein is CASGRGQFYEQYF. The whole variable domain, filled in from reference TRBV7-6 and TRBJ2-7, reads GAGVSQSPRYKVTKRGQDVALRCDPISGHVSLYWYRQALGQGPEFLTYFNYEAQQDKSGLPNDRFSAERPEGSISTLTIQRTEQRDSAMYRCASGRGQFYEQYFGPGTRLTVT.

The rearrangement joins TRBV11-2 to TRBJ2-7; TRBD1 matches 11 bases. With 0 bases clipped from V and 7 bases from J, the junction kept 8 bases outside the gene matches. In germline, CDR1 is SGHAT, CDR2 FQNNGV. The CDR3 spans 16 residues. CDR3 bases: TGTGCCAGCAGCTTAGAGATTCGGACAGGGGGCTCTGAGCAGTACTTC. Translated: CASSLEIRTGGSEQYF.

V is TRBV4-1 and J is TRBJ2-2, with 9 bases fitting TRBD2. Germline lookup yields CDR1 MGHRA and CDR2 YSYEKL. This CDR3 contains 18 residues. J lost 1 base, V lost 4 bases, and 10 bases had no gene match. CDR3 in amino acids: CASSRWVPSGENTGELFF. In DNA form, the CDR3 reads TGCGCCAGCAGCCGATGGGTCCCTAGCGGGGAGAACACCGGGGAGCTGTTTTTT.

This clone was seen a single time. V and J are TRBV7-2 and TRBJ2-3; TRBD1 matches at 10 bases. After removal of 5 bases from V and 4 bases from J, the junction contained 9 bases not matched to a gene. Per germline, CDR1 SGHTA and CDR2 FQGNSA. The CDR3 sequence is 16 residues long. In DNA, the CDR3 is TGTGCCAGCAGCCCGCTGACAGGGGGCTCCCCAGATACGCAGTATTTT. This sequence encodes CASSPLTGGSPDTQYF.

The chain couples TRBV4-1 to TRBJ1-1, with D maybe TRBD1 (5 bases). V was trimmed by 2 bases and J by 1 base, leaving 17 bases between them. The CDR3 sequence is 17 residues long. Germline lookup yields CDR1 MGHRA and CDR2 YSYEKL. The CDR3 DNA sequence: TGCGCCAGCAGCCAATTCCGATTCGTAGGGGCGAACACTGAAGCTTTCTTT. Its protein is CASSQFRFVGANTEAFF.

The chain employs TRBV19 and TRBJ2-7; 7 nucleotides agree with TRBD1. Germline CDR1 is LNHDA and CDR2 is SQIVND (reference sequence). The CDR3 runs 13 residues. The V gene end was trimmed by 4 bases and the J gene end by 5 bases; junction bases not matched to a gene: 5. The CDR3 sequence: CASSRGTEHEQYF. The CDR3 DNA follows: TGTGCCAGTAGTAGAGGGACAGAACACGAGCAGTACTTC.

The chain recombines TRBV15 with TRBJ2-3; 8 positions agree with TRBD1. CDR3 length equals 16 residues. From germline, CDR1 is LNHNV and CDR2 YYDKDF (reference sequence). Trimming took 5 bases from V and 0 from J; bases not matched to a gene: 7. CDR3 sequence: CATSLDRGISTDTQYF. The CDR3 DNA follows: TGTGCCACCAGCTTAGACAGGGGTATCAGCACAGATACGCAGTATTTT.

This clone was counted between two and nine times. This sequence joins TRBV5-4 and TRBJ1-1; no reliable D call. The CDR3 has 11 residues. Germline V CDR1 and CDR2: SGHNT, YYREEE (reference sequence). V lost 4 bases to trimming and J lost 2 bases, with 3 bases between them. CDR3 DNA sequence: TGTGCCAGCAGCCAAAACACTGAAGCTTTCTTT. Amino acids: CASSQNTEAFF.

This chain uses TRBV5-1 with TRBJ1-5, with 7 bases that match TRBD1. With 4 bases clipped from V and 7 bases from J, the junction kept 14 bases outside the gene matches. The CDR3 is made up of 16 amino acids. Germline V CDR1 and CDR2: SGHRS, YFSETQ. CDR3 region: CASSLGARGRSQPQHF. Here the CDR3 DNA reads TGCGCCAGCAGCCTCGGGGCGAGGGGGCGAAGCCAGCCCCAGCATTTT.

This clone has only a few counts. The V call is TRBV7-8, the J call TRBJ1-1; D gene unclear. This CDR3 has 12 amino acids. V was cut by 5 bases and J by 4 bases, with 8 bases left in between. Germline-derived CDR1 and CDR2 are SGHVS and FQNEAQ. In DNA, the CDR3 is TGTGCCAGCAGCCAAGCGGGCACTGAAGCTTTCTTT. It specifies CASSQAGTEAFF.

The rearrangement joins TRBV7-2 to TRBJ2-1; 8 positions match TRBD2. J lost 7 bases, V lost 5 bases, and 10 bases had no gene match. Germline V CDR1 and CDR2: SGHTA, FQGNSA. CDR3 length equals 15 residues. Written as DNA, the CDR3 is TGTGCCAGCAGCCCGCGGGGGGCCTTAGGGAATGAGCAGTTCTTC. Translated, it gives CASSPRGALGNEQFF.

This rearrangement joins TRBV12-5 to TRBJ1-2, with D uncertain. V shed 5 bases and J shed 8 bases, with 9 bases lying between them. CDR1 and CDR2 from the germline V gene are LGHNT and FRNRAP. CDR3 length: 11 amino acids. The CDR3 DNA reads TGTGCTAGTGGTCTAACTTACGGCTACACCTTC. This encodes CASGLTYGYTF.

The V and J genes are TRBV11-3 and TRBJ2-3; D unclear. Germline CDR1 SGHNT, CDR2 YENEEA. The CDR3 runs 13 residues. The V gene lost 5 bases and the J gene lost 0 bases, with 6 bases spanning the gap. The CDR3 nucleotides read TGTGCCAGCAGCCTGCTAAGCACAGATACGCAGTATTTT. It encodes CASSLLSTDTQYF.

The rearrangement links TRBV29-1 to TRBJ2-5; 11 bases fit TRBD2. V lost 6 bases, J lost 0 bases, and 6 bases stayed unmatched. Germline CDR1 and CDR2: SQVTM and ANQGSEA. The CDR3 is made up of 15 amino acids. CDR3 region: CSVKPSGGNQETQYF. Here the CDR3 DNA reads TGCAGCGTCAAACCTAGCGGGGGGAACCAAGAGACCCAGTACTTC.

The chain employs TRBV7-9 and TRBJ1-1; the match to TRBD1 covers 9 bases. The CDR3 is made up of 16 amino acids. Germline V gene data show CDR1 as SEHNR and CDR2 as FQNEAQ (reference sequence). The junction had 13 bases not matched to a gene; V was cut back by 5 bases and J by 6 bases. The CDR3 sequence: CASSVVPGQGGPEAFF. In DNA, the CDR3 is TGTGCCAGCAGCGTTGTACCGGGACAGGGAGGGCCTGAAGCTTTCTTT.

V and J are TRBV7-3 and TRBJ2-1; 10 bases line up with TRBD2. Germline values: CDR1 SGHTA, CDR2 FQGTGA. V dropped 0 bases and J dropped 6; count of bases not matched to a gene: 5. The CDR3 is 16 residues long. For the CDR3, the DNA is TGTGCCAGCAGCTTAACGACTAGCGGGTTCGGCAATGAGCAGTTCTTC. The encoded protein is CASSLTTSGFGNEQFF.

The V call is TRBV4-1, the J call TRBJ2-2; tentatively, D is TRBD1 (5 bases). The CDR3 has 15 residues. Trimming stripped 3 bases from V and 0 bases from J, with 8 bases between. The germline V gene has CDR1 MGHRA and CDR2 YSYEKL. The CDR3 DNA reads TGCGCCAGCAGCCACAGGACACCGAACACCGGGGAGCTGTTTTTT. Its protein is CASSHRTPNTGELFF.

V usage is TRBV27 and J usage is TRBJ1-1, with a tentative D call TRBD1 (5 bases). This CDR3 contains 15 residues. The V end was cut by 6 bases, the J end by 2 bases, with 16 bases between. The germline V gene encodes CDR1 MNHEY and CDR2 SMNVEV (reference sequence). The CDR3 loop reads CASSRARDLNTEAFF. The CDR3 region has the DNA TGTGCCAGCAGCAGGGCCAGAGACCTTAACACTGAAGCTTTCTTT.

V gene TRBV7-2 combines with J gene TRBJ2-2; 9 bases are shared with TRBD1. The CDR3 totals 16 residues. The V gene end was trimmed by 4 bases and the J gene end by 5 bases; junction bases not matched to a gene: 8. Germline CDR1 reads SGHTA; CDR2 reads FQGNSA. In nucleotides, the CDR3 is TGTGCCAGCAGCTCGATGGAGGGACAGGGAACCGGGGAGCTGTTTTTT. Translation gives CASSSMEGQGTGELFF. The full variable domain, completed using reference TRBV7-2 and TRBJ2-2, is GAGVSQSPSNKVTEKGKDVELRCDPISGHTALYWYRQSLGQGLEFLIYFQGNSAPDKSGLPSDRFSAERTGGSVSTLTIQRTQQEDSAVYLCASSSMEGQGTGELFFGEGSRLTVL.

V and J are TRBV6-5 and TRBJ2-5, with D tentatively TRBD2 (5 bases). Germline CDR1 and CDR2: MNHEY and SVGAGI. The CDR3 has 14 amino acids. V lost 2 bases, J lost 5 bases, and 12 bases lay in between. Written as DNA, the CDR3 is TGTGCCAGCAGTTACGGTCGGGGATTCGAGACCCAGTACTTC. This gives the protein CASSYGRGFETQYF.

The chain recombines TRBV6-5 with TRBJ2-3; D unclear. The CDR3 sequence is 14 residues long. Germline V gives CDR1 MNHEY, CDR2 SVGAGI. V gave up 2 bases and J gave up 1 base, with 7 bases separating them. The CDR3, as DNA: TGTGCCAGCAGTTACGATCGCGGCACAGATACGCAGTATTTT. Protein: CASSYDRGTDTQYF.

The chain recombines TRBV4-3 with TRBJ1-2, with 7 bases lining up with TRBD1. Per germline, CDR1 LGHNA and CDR2 YSLEER. The V segment lost 4 bases and the J segment 4 bases; nucleotides outside the gene matches: 6. The CDR3 is 14 residues long. The CDR3 DNA follows: TGCGCCAGCAGCCTCGGAAGGGGGCCCTATGGCTACACCTTC. Residues: CASSLGRGPYGYTF.

The chain uses TRBV6-5 and TRBJ2-5; tentatively, D is TRBD1 (6 bases). The J call may be wrong; the DNA end is better matched by TRBJ2-7. CDR3 length equals 15 residues. The germline gives CDR1 MNHEY, CDR2 SVGAGI. The CDR3 coding sequence is TGTGCCAGCAGTTACCTCGGGACAACCATCGGCGAGCAGTACTTC. It specifies CASSYLGTTIGEQYF.

V gene TRBV9 combines with J gene TRBJ1-2; no reliable D call. Per the germline V gene, CDR1 is SGDLS and CDR2 is YYNGEE. Trimming pared 6 bases from V and 6 bases from J, leaving 15 bases between. CDR3 length: 13 residues. CDR3 residues: CASTRINGDGYTF. CDR3 nucleotides: TGTGCCAGCACCCGTATTAACGGAGATGGCTACACCTTC.